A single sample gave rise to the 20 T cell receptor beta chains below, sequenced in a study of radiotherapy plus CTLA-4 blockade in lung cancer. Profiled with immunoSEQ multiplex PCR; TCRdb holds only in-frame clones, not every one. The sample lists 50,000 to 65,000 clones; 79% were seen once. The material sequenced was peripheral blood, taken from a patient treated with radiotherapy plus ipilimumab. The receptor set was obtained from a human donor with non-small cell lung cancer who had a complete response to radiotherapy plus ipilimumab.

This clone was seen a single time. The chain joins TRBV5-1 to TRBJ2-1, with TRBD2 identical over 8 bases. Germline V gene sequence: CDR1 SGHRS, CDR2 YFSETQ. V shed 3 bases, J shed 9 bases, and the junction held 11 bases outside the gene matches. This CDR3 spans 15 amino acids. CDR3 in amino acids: CASSSTSGRRSEQFF. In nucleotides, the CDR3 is TGCGCCAGCAGCTCTACCAGCGGGAGAAGAAGTGAGCAGTTCTTC. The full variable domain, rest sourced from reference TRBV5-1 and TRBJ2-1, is KAGVTQTPRYLIKTRGQQVTLSCSPISGHRSVSWYQQTPGQGLQFLFEYFSETQRNKGNFPGRFSGRQFSNSRSEMNVSTLELGDSALYLCASSSTSGRRSEQFFGPGTRLTVL.

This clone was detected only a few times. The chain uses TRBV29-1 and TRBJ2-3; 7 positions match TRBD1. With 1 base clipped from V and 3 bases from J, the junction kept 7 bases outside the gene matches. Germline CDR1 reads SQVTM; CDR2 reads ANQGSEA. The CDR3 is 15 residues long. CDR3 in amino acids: CSVEAIQGRTDTQYF. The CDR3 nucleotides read TGCAGCGTTGAAGCCATACAGGGGAGAACAGATACGCAGTATTTT.

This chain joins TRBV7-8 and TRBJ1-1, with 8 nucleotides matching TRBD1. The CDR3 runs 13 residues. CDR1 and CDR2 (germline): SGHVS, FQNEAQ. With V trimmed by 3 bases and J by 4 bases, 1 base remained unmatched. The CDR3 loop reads CASSFTGGTEAFF. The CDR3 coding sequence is TGTGCCAGCAGCTTTACAGGGGGCACTGAAGCTTTCTTT.

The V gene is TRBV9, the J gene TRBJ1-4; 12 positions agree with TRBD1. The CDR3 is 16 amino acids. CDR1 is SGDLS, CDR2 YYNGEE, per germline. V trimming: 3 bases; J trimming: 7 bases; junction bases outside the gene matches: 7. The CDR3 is CASSGRDRGQGEKLFF. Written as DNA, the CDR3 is TGTGCCAGCAGCGGACGGGACAGGGGGCAAGGTGAAAAACTGTTTTTT.

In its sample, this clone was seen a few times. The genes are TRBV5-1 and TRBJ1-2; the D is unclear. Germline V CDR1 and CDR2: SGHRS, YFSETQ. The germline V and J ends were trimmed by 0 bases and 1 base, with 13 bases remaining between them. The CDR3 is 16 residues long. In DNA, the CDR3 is TGCGCCAGCAGCTTGGGTAGTGGTGTCAATAACTATGGCTACACCTTC. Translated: CASSLGSGVNNYGYTF.

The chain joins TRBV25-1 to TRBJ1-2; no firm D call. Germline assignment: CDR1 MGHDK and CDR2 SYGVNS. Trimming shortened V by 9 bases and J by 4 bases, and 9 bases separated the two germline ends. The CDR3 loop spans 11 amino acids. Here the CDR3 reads CASKELYGYTF. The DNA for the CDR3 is TGTGCCAGTAAGGAGCTCTATGGCTACACCTTC.

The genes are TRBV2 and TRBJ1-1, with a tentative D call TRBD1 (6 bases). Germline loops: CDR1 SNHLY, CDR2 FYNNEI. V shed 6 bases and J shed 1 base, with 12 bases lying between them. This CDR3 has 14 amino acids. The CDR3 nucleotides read TGTGCCAGCAGATTGGACAGCTCGAACACTGAAGCTTTCTTT. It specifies CASRLDSSNTEAFF.

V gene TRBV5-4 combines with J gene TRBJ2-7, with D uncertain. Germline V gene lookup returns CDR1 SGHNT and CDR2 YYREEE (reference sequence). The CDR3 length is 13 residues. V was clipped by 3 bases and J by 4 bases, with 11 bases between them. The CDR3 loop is CASSSPGSYEQYV. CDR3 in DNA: TGTGCCAGCAGCTCCCCAGGATCGTACGAGCAGTACGTC.

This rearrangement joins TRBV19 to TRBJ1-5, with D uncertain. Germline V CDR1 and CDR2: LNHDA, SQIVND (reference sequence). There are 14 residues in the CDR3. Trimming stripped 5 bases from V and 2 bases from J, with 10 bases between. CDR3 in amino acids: CASSLRRGNQPQHF. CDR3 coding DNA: TGTGCCAGTAGTCTAAGACGGGGCAATCAGCCCCAGCATTTT.

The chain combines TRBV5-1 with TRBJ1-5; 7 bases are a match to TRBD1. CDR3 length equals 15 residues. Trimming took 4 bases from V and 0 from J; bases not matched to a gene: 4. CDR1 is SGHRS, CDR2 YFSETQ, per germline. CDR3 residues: CASSRTGDSNQPQHF. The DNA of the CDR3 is TGCGCCAGCAGCCGTACAGGGGATAGCAATCAGCCCCAGCATTTT.

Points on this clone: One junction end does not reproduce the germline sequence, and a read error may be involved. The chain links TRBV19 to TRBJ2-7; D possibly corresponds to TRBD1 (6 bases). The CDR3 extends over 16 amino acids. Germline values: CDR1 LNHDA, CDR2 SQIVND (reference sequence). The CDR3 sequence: CASSIALTGYSYEQCF. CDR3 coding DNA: TGTGCCAGTAGTATAGCCCTTACAGGGTATTCCTACGAGCAGTGCTTC.

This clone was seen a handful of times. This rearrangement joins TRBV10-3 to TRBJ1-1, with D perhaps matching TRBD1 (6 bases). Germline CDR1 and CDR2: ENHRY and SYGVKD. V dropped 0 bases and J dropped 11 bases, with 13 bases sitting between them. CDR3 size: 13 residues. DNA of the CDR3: TGTGCCATCAGTGAGTCGGATCAGGGGTTGGCTTTCTTT. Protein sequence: CAISESDQGLAFF.

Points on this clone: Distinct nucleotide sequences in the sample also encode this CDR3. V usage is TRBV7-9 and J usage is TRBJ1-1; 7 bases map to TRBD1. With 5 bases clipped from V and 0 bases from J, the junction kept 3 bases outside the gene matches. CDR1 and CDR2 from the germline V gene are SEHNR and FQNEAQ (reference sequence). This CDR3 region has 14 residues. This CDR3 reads CASSLGQMNTEAFF. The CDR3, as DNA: TGTGCCAGCAGCCTGGGACAGATGAACACTGAAGCTTTCTTT. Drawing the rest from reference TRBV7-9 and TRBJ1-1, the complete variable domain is DTGVSQNPRHKITKRGQNVTFRCDPISEHNRLYWYRQTLGQGPEFLTYFQNEAQLEKSRLLSDRFSAERPKGSFSTLEIQRTEQGDSAMYLCASSLGQMNTEAFFGQGTRLTVV.

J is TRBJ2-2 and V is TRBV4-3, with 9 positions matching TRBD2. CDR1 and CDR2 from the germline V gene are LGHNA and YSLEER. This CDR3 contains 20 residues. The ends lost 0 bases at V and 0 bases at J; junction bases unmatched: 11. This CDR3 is CASSQETGLAGSANTGELFF. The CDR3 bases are TGCGCCAGCAGCCAAGAGACGGGACTAGCAGGATCGGCGAACACCGGGGAGCTGTTTTTT.

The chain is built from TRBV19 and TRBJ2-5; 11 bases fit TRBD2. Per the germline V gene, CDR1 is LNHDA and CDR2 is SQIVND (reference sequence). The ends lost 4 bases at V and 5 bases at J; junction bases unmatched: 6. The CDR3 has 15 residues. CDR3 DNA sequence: TGTGCCAGTAGTACCCTAGCGGGGGGAATTGAGACCCAGTACTTC. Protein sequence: CASSTLAGGIETQYF.

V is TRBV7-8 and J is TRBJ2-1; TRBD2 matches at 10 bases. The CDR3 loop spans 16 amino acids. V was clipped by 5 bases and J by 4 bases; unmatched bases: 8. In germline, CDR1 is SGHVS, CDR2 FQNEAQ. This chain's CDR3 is CASSLHVAGGYNEQFF. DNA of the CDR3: TGTGCCAGCAGCCTTCATGTAGCGGGAGGATACAATGAGCAGTTCTTC.

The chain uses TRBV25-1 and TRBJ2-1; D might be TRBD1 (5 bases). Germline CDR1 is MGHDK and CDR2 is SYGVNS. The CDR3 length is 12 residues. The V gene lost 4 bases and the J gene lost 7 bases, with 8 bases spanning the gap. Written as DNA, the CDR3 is TGTGCCAGCAGTGGCAGGGTTAATGAGCAGTTCTTC. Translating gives CASSGRVNEQFF.

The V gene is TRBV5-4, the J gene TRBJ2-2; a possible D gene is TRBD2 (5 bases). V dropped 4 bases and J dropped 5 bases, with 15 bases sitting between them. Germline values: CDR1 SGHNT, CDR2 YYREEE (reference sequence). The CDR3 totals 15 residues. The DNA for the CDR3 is TGTGCCAGCAGCCCTCGGGGAGTTGGGACCGGGGAGCTGTTTTTT. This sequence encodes CASSPRGVGTGELFF.

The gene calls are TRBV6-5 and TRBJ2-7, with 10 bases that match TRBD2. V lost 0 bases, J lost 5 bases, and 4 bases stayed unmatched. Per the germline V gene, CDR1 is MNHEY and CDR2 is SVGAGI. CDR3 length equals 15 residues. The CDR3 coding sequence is TGTGCCAGCAGTTACTCGTCTAGCGGGAGAGACGAGCAGTACGTC. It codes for CASSYSSSGRDEQYV.

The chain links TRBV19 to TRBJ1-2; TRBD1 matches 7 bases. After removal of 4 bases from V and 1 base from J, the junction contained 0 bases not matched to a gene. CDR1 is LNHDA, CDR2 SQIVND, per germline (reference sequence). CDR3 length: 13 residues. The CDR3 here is CASSNRGNYGYTF. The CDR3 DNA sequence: TGTGCCAGTAGTAACAGGGGTAACTATGGCTACACCTTC.